The sequence of this T cell receptor beta chain was determined in a study of cytomegalovirus exposure and HLA in healthy donors. As for the study in general: Samples from HLA-typed donors yielded around 79 million unique TCRs in an early data release.

The primer mix had 60 Vbeta and 13 Jbeta primers. Measured with immunoSEQ multiplex PCR; TCRdb has only the in-frame clones, and not every one. The sample yields more than 95,000 clones, about 80% seen once. V lost 5 bases to trimming and J lost 4 bases, with 14 bases between them. The CDR3 is made up of 15 amino acids. Germline assignment: CDR1 SGHTA and CDR2 FQGNSA. Sequenced: PBMCs. The chain joins TRBV7-2 to TRBJ2-2; possible D gene TRBD2, 6 bases. This receptor was identified in a woman between 40 and 50 years old in good health and CMV-seronegative. In DNA, the CDR3 is TGTGCCAGCAGCCAAGAGGAGGGAGGCACCGGGGAGCTGTTTTTT. This sequence encodes CASSQEEGGTGELFF.